The next 18 T cell receptor beta chains were all read from a single sample in a study of cytomegalovirus exposure and HLA in healthy donors. Researchers ran the PCR with 60 Vbeta and 13 Jbeta primers. The repertoire was sequenced with immunoSEQ multiplex PCR; TCRdb's copy has only in-frame clones and lacks some. The sample consists of about 62,000 clones, about 89% of them appearing once. Source material: PBMCs. These receptors all come from a man aged 18 to 35 in good health and CMV-seronegative.

The rearrangement uses TRBV6-6 and TRBJ1-6; TRBD1 agrees at 12 bases. With V trimmed by 5 bases and J by 10 bases, 3 bases remained unmatched. Germline CDR1 MNHNY, CDR2 SVGAGI (reference sequence). CDR3 length: 14 amino acids. The CDR3 is CASSGTGGRSPLHF. The CDR3 nucleotides are TGTGCCAGCAGTGGGACAGGGGGCCGATCACCCCTCCACTTT.

The chain couples TRBV30 to TRBJ1-1; D perhaps matches TRBD1 (5 bases). Germline-derived CDR1 and CDR2 are GTSNPN and SVGIG (reference sequence). V lost 3 bases to trimming and J lost 6 bases, with 26 bases between them. There are 17 residues in the CDR3. CDR3 DNA: TGTGCCTGGAGCGAAGGTTTCCTACCCAAACGGGGGTCTGAAGCTTTCTTT. This encodes CAWSEGFLPKRGSEAFF.

J is TRBJ1-1 and V is TRBV6-5; 9 bases are a match to TRBD1. This CDR3 contains 16 residues. Looked up from germline, CDR1 is MNHEY and CDR2 is SVGAGI. V lost 4 bases to trimming and J lost 0 bases; unmatched junction nucleotides: 6. CDR3 region: CASSSIQGALNTEAFF. Here the CDR3 DNA reads TGTGCCAGCAGTTCGATACAGGGGGCTTTGAACACTGAAGCTTTCTTT.

The chain is built from TRBV7-8 and TRBJ1-2; possible D gene TRBD1, 6 bases. This CDR3 is 13 amino acids long. V was trimmed by 8 bases and J by 4 bases, leaving 14 bases between them. From germline, CDR1 is SGHVS and CDR2 FQNEAQ. The CDR3 sequence is CASPYREGYGYTF. The CDR3 DNA is TGTGCCAGCCCCTACAGGGAGGGCTATGGCTACACCTTC.

The chain carries TRBV5-4 and TRBJ2-1; 11 nucleotides align to TRBD1. V lost 2 bases to trimming and J lost 6 bases; unmatched junction nucleotides: 4. Germline lookup yields CDR1 SGHNT and CDR2 YYREEE (reference sequence). The CDR3 loop spans 15 amino acids. CDR3 nucleotides: TGTGCCAGCAGCTTCCTGGGGACAGGGGGCAATGAGCAGTTCTTC. Translating it yields CASSFLGTGGNEQFF. Complete variable domain (other parts from reference TRBV5-4 and TRBJ2-1): ETGVTQSPTHLIKTRGQQVTLRCSSQSGHNTVSWYQQALGQGPQFIFQYYREEENGRGNFPPRFSGLQFPNYSSELNVNALELDDSALYLCASSFLGTGGNEQFFGPGTRLTVL.

This chain joins TRBV6-1 and TRBJ1-1; 9 bases are a match to TRBD1. V was clipped by 4 bases and J by 7 bases; unmatched bases: 4. The germline V gene encodes CDR1 MNHNS and CDR2 SASEGT. This CDR3 is built from 13 residues. CDR3 nucleotides: TGTGCCAGCAGTGTCGGGACAGGGTTTGAAGCTTTCTTT. Protein: CASSVGTGFEAFF.

The rearrangement links TRBV19 to TRBJ2-6; no clear D. V lost 7 bases and J 0 bases, leaving 7 bases between the germline ends. Germline CDR1 LNHDA, CDR2 SQIVND (reference sequence). The CDR3 has 14 amino acids. The CDR3, as DNA: TGTGCCAGTACTCACAGCTCTGGGGCCAACGTCCTGACTTTC. Its translation: CASTHSSGANVLTF.

The chain is built from TRBV11-1 and TRBJ1-4; 7 nucleotides align to TRBD1. Losses at the gene ends were 5 bases for V and 4 bases for J; bases not matched to a gene: 7. The germline CDR1 and CDR2 sequences are SGHAT and FQDESV (reference sequence). The CDR3 length is 15 residues. This CDR3 reads CASSPGDSVNEKLFF. The CDR3 bases are TGTGCCAGCAGCCCGGGGGACAGTGTTAATGAAAAACTGTTTTTT.

The chain is built from TRBV2 and TRBJ1-5, with TRBD1 matching over 9 bases. CDR1 and CDR2 from the germline V gene are SNHLY and FYNNEI. The CDR3 covers 13 residues. V lost 10 bases to trimming and J lost 4 bases; unmatched junction nucleotides: 5. The CDR3 nucleotides are TGTGCCACAAGACAGGGGGAGAATCAGCCCCAGCATTTT. Translated, it gives CATRQGENQPQHF.

V and J are TRBV19 and TRBJ1-4; maybe TRBD1 (5 bases). CDR3 length equals 14 residues. Germline CDR1 LNHDA, CDR2 SQIVND (reference sequence). V lost 1 base and J lost 8, with 11 bases in between. CDR3 DNA sequence: TGTGCCAGTAGTATAGGCAGGGTCAACGAAAAACTGTTTTTT. Translation: CASSIGRVNEKLFF.

The V gene is TRBV19, the J gene TRBJ1-1; D may be TRBD1 (5 bases). Per the germline V gene, CDR1 is LNHDA and CDR2 is SQIVND (reference sequence). V lost 5 bases and J lost 1, with 11 bases in between. CDR3 size: 14 residues. The CDR3 region is CASSVLGGNTEAFF. CDR3 sequence (DNA): TGTGCCAGTAGTGTGCTCGGGGGGAACACTGAAGCTTTCTTT.

This clone appeared a single time. The chain has TRBV7-3 and TRBJ2-7; 8 nucleotides match TRBD2. This CDR3 spans 15 amino acids. The V gene's germline CDR1 is SGHTA and CDR2 FQGTGA. The V segment lost 5 bases and the J segment 0 bases; nucleotides outside the gene matches: 6. Here the CDR3 reads CASSLSGASSYEQYF. The CDR3 DNA is TGTGCCAGCAGCCTTAGCGGGGCGAGCTCCTACGAGCAGTACTTC.

The chain recombines TRBV6-5 with TRBJ1-6, with D possibly TRBD1 on 6 matching bases. Germline V gives CDR1 MNHEY, CDR2 SVGAGI. The CDR3 runs to 14 residues. V lost 4 bases, J lost 10 bases, and 14 bases lay in between. This chain's CDR3 is CASSLDRRGSPLHF. As DNA, the CDR3 is TGTGCCAGCAGTTTAGACAGGAGAGGATCACCCCTCCACTTT.

The chain uses TRBV11-3 and TRBJ2-5, with TRBD2 matching over 14 bases. With V trimmed by 5 bases and J by 4 bases, 3 bases remained unmatched. Germline V CDR1 and CDR2: SGHNT, YENEEA. The CDR3 has 15 amino acids. The CDR3 protein is CASSATSGGVETQYF. CDR3 coding DNA: TGTGCCAGCAGCGCGACTAGCGGGGGGGTAGAGACCCAGTACTTC.

V gene TRBV4-1 combines with J gene TRBJ2-7; tentative D call: TRBD1 (6 bases). Trimming stripped 4 bases from V and 3 bases from J, with 13 bases between. The CDR3 is 14 amino acids. In germline, CDR1 is MGHRA, CDR2 YSYEKL. The CDR3 DNA reads TGCGCCAGCAGCCTACAGGGCATCGTCTACGAGCAGTACTTC. Residues: CASSLQGIVYEQYF.

The CDR3 is CASSFGQDGYTF. As DNA, the CDR3 is TGTGCCAGCAGCTTTGGGCAGGATGGCTACACCTTC. This chain joins TRBV5-4 and TRBJ1-2; D is unclear. CDR1 SGHNT and CDR2 YYREEE come from the germline V gene (reference sequence). CDR3 size: 12 residues. Between the trimmed V and J ends, which lost 2 bases and 6 bases, there was a span of 8 bases.

The rearrangement joins TRBV6-1 to TRBJ2-2; perhaps TRBD1 as D (5 bases). Germline values: CDR1 MNHNS, CDR2 SASEGT. With 6 bases removed from V and 6 bases from J, the gap between germline ends came to 5 bases. This CDR3 has 11 residues. The CDR3 loop reads CASRGAGELFF. For the CDR3, the DNA is TGTGCCAGCAGAGGGGCCGGGGAGCTGTTTTTT.

V usage is TRBV2 and J usage is TRBJ2-1; 7 positions match TRBD2. With V trimmed by 6 bases and J by 2 bases, 4 bases remained unmatched. From germline, CDR1 is SNHLY and CDR2 FYNNEI. The CDR3 is 14 amino acids. As DNA, the CDR3 is TGTGCCAGCAGACGGGGGGTCCCCTACAATGAGCAGTTCTTC. Translating it yields CASRRGVPYNEQFF.